The 27 T cell receptor beta chains in this list originate from one sample, sequenced in a study of blood T cell repertoires in COVID-19 (dated by TCRdb to 2020 to 2021). The library was made by the immunoSEQ multiplex PCR assay. Drawn from immuneACCESS, this table holds only the in-frame rearrangements with V and J called that TCRdb kept. Clones are partly lost; checked studies trace under half to an unresolved V gene and leave the rest unexplained. Within this sample are some 12,000 clones, with 75% to 90% of them counted one time only. The ten biggest clones cover approximately 10% of the sample. The sample was peripheral blood. The receptors originated from a human donor in a cohort sampled during active COVID-19.

The J gene is TRBJ2-2, the V gene TRBV4-3, with 11 positions matching TRBD2. The V gene's germline CDR1 is LGHNA and CDR2 YSLEER. This CDR3 has 16 residues. V shed 4 bases, J shed 4 bases, and the junction held 5 bases outside the gene matches. Here the CDR3 DNA reads TGCGCCAGCAGCCGAGGGACTAGCGGACTCACCGGGGAGCTGTTTTTT. The encoded protein is CASSRGTSGLTGELFF.

V gene TRBV5-1 combines with J gene TRBJ1-3, with no clear D. Germline loops: CDR1 SGHRS, CDR2 YFSETQ. V lost 0 bases, J lost 0 bases, and 10 bases lay in between. The CDR3 consists of 16 residues. In DNA, the CDR3 is TGCGCCAGCAGCTTGGTGGTTACGGGCTCTGGAAACACCATATATTTT. Protein sequence: CASSLVVTGSGNTIYF.

The chain carries TRBV28 and TRBJ2-1; 11 nucleotides line up with TRBD2. Unmatched junction bases numbered 5, after V lost 3 bases and J lost 7 bases. The length of the CDR3 is 15 residues. Looked up from germline, CDR1 is MDHEN and CDR2 is SYDVKM. CDR3 amino acids: CASSFLGLADNEQFF. The CDR3, as DNA: TGTGCCAGCAGTTTTTTGGGACTAGCGGATAATGAGCAGTTCTTC. Looking up the rest from reference TRBV28 and TRBJ2-1 gives the full variable domain: DVKVTQSSRYLVKRTGEKVFLECVQDMDHENMFWYRQDPGLGLRLIYFSYDVKMKEKGDIPEGYSVSREKKERFSLILESASTNQTSMYLCASSFLGLADNEQFFGPGTRLTVL.

A few counts support this clone. The V and J genes are TRBV10-3 and TRBJ1-4, with a tentative D call TRBD1 (6 bases). The CDR3 extends over 14 amino acids. Germline V CDR1 and CDR2: ENHRY, SYGVKD. V lost 8 bases to trimming and J lost 2 bases, with 12 bases between them. The CDR3 is CAIGQRSTNEKLFF. The DNA for the CDR3 is TGTGCCATCGGACAGAGGTCCACTAATGAAAAACTGTTTTTT.

V and J are TRBV6-4 and TRBJ1-1; tentative D call: TRBD1 (6 bases). There are 17 residues in the CDR3. V lost 0 bases, J lost 2 bases, and 16 bases lay in between. CDR1 MRHNA and CDR2 SNTAGT come from the germline V gene. The CDR3 here is CASSDSIDRDTNTEAFF. CDR3 DNA sequence: TGTGCCAGCAGTGACTCCATAGACCGGGACACTAACACTGAAGCTTTCTTT.

V gene TRBV5-1 combines with J gene TRBJ2-7; TRBD1 agrees at 9 bases. This CDR3 region has 14 residues. Germline V lookup: CDR1 SGHRS, CDR2 YFSETQ. V gave up 1 base and J gave up 5 bases; unmatched junction bases: 4. CDR3 nucleotide sequence: TGCGCCAGCAGCTTGACAGGGGGCTCTCACGAGCAGTACTTC. The encoded protein is CASSLTGGSHEQYF.

This chain connects TRBV6-5 to TRBJ2-7, with 7 positions matching TRBD1. Germline V gives CDR1 MNHEY, CDR2 SVGAGI. This CDR3 contains 15 residues. The trim removed 0 bases at V and 1 base at J, leaving 3 bases unmatched. DNA of the CDR3: TGTGCCAGCAGTTACTCTCCGGGACAGTCCTACGAGCAGTACTTC. Protein product: CASSYSPGQSYEQYF.

The chain carries TRBV3-1 (or the pseudogene TRBV3-2) and TRBJ2-1; tentatively, D is TRBD1 (5 bases). CDR1 and CDR2 from the germline V gene are LGHDT and YNNKEL (reference sequence). Trimming took off 0 bases at V and 15 bases at J, with 12 bases between the two ends. There are 12 residues in the CDR3. The CDR3 DNA reads as TGTGCCAGCAGCCAAGACCCTAGGCAGGGGTTCTTC. The encoded protein is CASSQDPRQGFF.

J is TRBJ1-5 and V is TRBV19, with 12 bases identical to TRBD1. The CDR3 has 15 amino acids. The V segment lost 4 bases and the J segment 5 bases; nucleotides outside the gene matches: 3. CDR1 is LNHDA and CDR2 is SQIVND in the germline V gene (reference sequence). CDR3 bases: TGTGCCAGTAGTACTGGGACAGGGGGCGATCAGCCCCAGCATTTT. It codes for CASSTGTGGDQPQHF.

The chain employs TRBV10-2 and TRBJ2-5; weak D call: TRBD1 (6 bases). V lost 0 bases to trimming and J lost 6 bases, with 14 bases between them. The CDR3 totals 15 residues. Germline lookup yields CDR1 WSHSY and CDR2 SAAADI. CDR3 protein: CASSESGRQAQTQYF. The CDR3 coding sequence is TGCGCCAGCAGTGAGTCGGGGCGACAGGCACAGACCCAGTACTTC.

In its sample, this clone ranks as large. V gene TRBV27 combines with J gene TRBJ1-6; possible D gene TRBD1, 5 bases. The CDR3 extends over 15 amino acids. Looked up from germline, CDR1 is MNHEY and CDR2 is SMNVEV (reference sequence). V lost 2 bases, J lost 8 bases, and 13 bases lay in between. This CDR3 reads CASSLLAQGYSPLHF. As DNA, the CDR3 is TGTGCCAGCAGTTTACTCGCGCAGGGTTATTCACCCCTCCACTTT.

This clone was recorded once. The chain is built from TRBV28 and TRBJ2-7, with 7 bases fitting TRBD1. This CDR3 contains 18 residues. J was trimmed by 3 bases and V by 3 bases; bases with no gene match: 17. The germline CDR1 and CDR2 sequences are MDHEN and SYDVKM. The DNA of the CDR3 is TGTGCCAGCAGTTTTGGCAGGGGGAGAAGGACGGGGAGCTACGAGCAGTACTTC. Protein sequence: CASSFGRGRRTGSYEQYF.

The chain employs TRBV2 and TRBJ2-3; TRBD2 matches at 9 bases. V dropped 4 bases and J dropped 2; count of bases not matched to a gene: 4. Germline CDR1 is SNHLY and CDR2 is FYNNEI. This CDR3 has 15 residues. DNA of the CDR3: TGTGCCAGCAGTGGCCTAGCGGGGCACACAGATACGCAGTATTTT. This gives the protein CASSGLAGHTDTQYF.

J is TRBJ2-7 and V is TRBV6-5; the match to TRBD1 covers 7 bases. From germline, CDR1 is MNHEY and CDR2 SVGAGI. V shed 0 bases and J 3 bases; nucleotides not matched to a gene: 2. The CDR3 consists of 14 residues. CDR3 in DNA: TGTGCCAGCAGTTACTCATCAGGGGGCTACGAGCAGTACTTC. Protein sequence: CASSYSSGGYEQYF.

V usage is TRBV9 and J usage is TRBJ2-7; tentatively, D is TRBD1 (5 bases). Germline V gene data show CDR1 as SGDLS and CDR2 as YYNGEE. The CDR3 has 15 amino acids. V lost 0 bases to trimming and J lost 3 bases, with 13 bases between them. The CDR3 coding sequence is TGTGCCAGCAGCGTAGGCCCAGGGCGCCTCTACGAGCAGTACTTC. It encodes CASSVGPGRLYEQYF.

This clone was counted a few times. This chain joins TRBV5-5 and TRBJ2-7; tentatively, D is TRBD2 (6 bases). The V gene's germline CDR1 is SGHKS and CDR2 YYEKEE (reference sequence). The V gene lost 1 base and the J gene lost 1 base, with 15 bases spanning the gap. This CDR3 region has 16 residues. CDR3 nucleotides: TGTGCCAGCAGCTTGTACGGGACTGGCTATTCCTACGAGCAGTACTTC. This codes for CASSLYGTGYSYEQYF.

The chain couples TRBV19 to TRBJ2-7, with D perhaps TRBD1 (5 bases). Trimming pared 3 bases from V and 3 bases from J, leaving 12 bases between. The CDR3 runs 14 residues. Germline CDR1 and CDR2: LNHDA and SQIVND (reference sequence). In DNA, the CDR3 is TGTGCCAGTAGTATGGGGTCAGGGCGCTACGAGCAGTACTTC. Amino acids: CASSMGSGRYEQYF.

This clone was seen only once. This chain links TRBV18 with TRBJ2-2; D is unclear. The germline V gene has CDR1 KGHSH and CDR2 LQKENI. This CDR3 contains 13 residues. V lost 3 bases, J lost 4 bases, and 6 bases lay in between. In DNA, the CDR3 is TGTGCCAGCTCACCGACTGCCACCGGGGAGCTGTTTTTT. Translated, it gives CASSPTATGELFF.

The chain has TRBV7-9 and TRBJ2-7; 8 nucleotides line up with TRBD1. The CDR3 runs to 14 residues. J was trimmed by 0 bases and V by 5 bases; bases with no gene match: 3. CDR1 and CDR2 from the germline V gene are SEHNR and FQNEAQ (reference sequence). CDR3 coding DNA: TGTGCCAGCAGCATGGGACAGGACTCCTACGAGCAGTACTTC. This sequence encodes CASSMGQDSYEQYF.

This sequence joins TRBV2 and TRBJ2-5; 15 bases are a match to TRBD2. Germline V gene sequence: CDR1 SNHLY, CDR2 FYNNEI. The CDR3 length is 17 residues. Trimming at V came to 5 bases and at J to 4 bases, leaving 8 bases not matched to a gene. The CDR3 DNA sequence: TGTGCCAGCAGTTACCGGACTAGCGGGGGGGGAACAGAGACCCAGTACTTC. Protein: CASSYRTSGGGTETQYF.

The chain couples TRBV3-1 (or the pseudogene TRBV3-2) to TRBJ2-5; D uncertain. Germline CDR1 reads LGHDT; CDR2 reads YNNKEL (reference sequence). V dropped 0 bases and J dropped 9 bases, with 11 bases sitting between them. The CDR3 sequence is 13 residues long. CDR3 sequence reads: CASSQEETAAQYF. The CDR3 nucleotides are TGTGCCAGCAGCCAAGAGGAGACGGCGGCCCAGTACTTC.

The chain combines TRBV7-2 with TRBJ2-1, with 7 bases that match TRBD2. CDR1 is SGHTA, CDR2 FQGNSA, per germline. Unmatched junction bases numbered 5, after V lost 2 bases and J lost 4 bases. The length of the CDR3 is 15 residues. DNA of the CDR3: TGTGCCAGCAGCTTACTCGCGGGGGTGTACAATGAGCAGTTCTTC. Translation gives CASSLLAGVYNEQFF.

This chain connects TRBV16 to TRBJ1-5, with TRBD1 matching over 7 bases. CDR1 is KGHSY and CDR2 is FQNENV in the germline V gene. CDR3 size: 15 residues. V lost 4 bases, J lost 6 bases, and 9 bases stayed unmatched. This CDR3 reads CASSLDRVVGQPQHF. The CDR3 nucleotides are TGTGCCAGCAGCCTAGACAGGGTTGTGGGTCAGCCCCAGCATTTT.

The chain has TRBV28 and TRBJ2-2; the D gene is possibly TRBD1 (6 bases). Germline V gene lookup returns CDR1 MDHEN and CDR2 SYDVKM. The CDR3 spans 15 residues. V was trimmed by 5 bases and J by 2 bases, leaving 12 bases between them. This chain's CDR3 is CASSPRTVNTGELFF. The CDR3 bases are TGTGCCAGCAGTCCACGGACAGTCAACACCGGGGAGCTGTTTTTT. The entire variable domain, with the rest obtained from reference TRBV28 and TRBJ2-2, is as follows: DVKVTQSSRYLVKRTGEKVFLECVQDMDHENMFWYRQDPGLGLRLIYFSYDVKMKEKGDIPEGYSVSREKKERFSLILESASTNQTSMYLCASSPRTVNTGELFFGEGSRLTVL.

The chain links TRBV7-2 to TRBJ2-3, with D possibly matching TRBD1 (5 bases). CDR1 is SGHTA and CDR2 is FQGNSA in the germline V gene. The CDR3 totals 17 residues. Trimming stripped 5 bases from V and 1 base from J, with 19 bases between. The CDR3 reads CASSPQTARFGTDTQYF. The CDR3 bases are TGTGCCAGCAGCCCCCAGACAGCGAGATTTGGCACAGATACGCAGTATTTT. The complete variable domain, with remaining parts taken from reference TRBV7-2 and TRBJ2-3, reads GAGVSQSPSNKVTEKGKDVELRCDPISGHTALYWYRQSLGQGLEFLIYFQGNSAPDKSGLPSDRFSAERTGGSVSTLTIQRTQQEDSAVYLCASSPQTARFGTDTQYFGPGTRLTVL.

The chain employs TRBV13 and TRBJ2-1; 12 bases align to TRBD2. The CDR3 spans 16 residues. V trimming: 1 base; J trimming: 6 bases; junction bases outside the gene matches: 4. The germline V gene encodes CDR1 PRHDT and CDR2 FYEKMQ (reference sequence). The CDR3 DNA reads as TGTGCCAGCAGCTTAGTCCGACTAGCGGGGGTCAATGAGCAGTTCTTC. This codes for CASSLVRLAGVNEQFF. Complete variable domain (other parts from reference TRBV13 and TRBJ2-1): AAGVIQSPRHLIKEKRETATLKCYPIPRHDTVYWYQQGPGQDPQFLISFYEKMQSDKGSIPDRFSAQQFSDYHSELNMSSLELGDSALYFCASSLVRLAGVNEQFFGPGTRLTVL.

The V gene is TRBV7-2, the J gene TRBJ2-7; weak D call: TRBD2 (6 bases). The germline gives CDR1 SGHTA, CDR2 FQGNSA. V shed 1 base and J shed 2 bases, with 18 bases lying between them. The CDR3 runs 17 residues. The DNA of the CDR3 is TGTGCCAGCAGCTTAGGCCGCGGGGCTCTATTCCCCTACGAGCAGTACTTC. Amino acids: CASSLGRGALFPYEQYF.